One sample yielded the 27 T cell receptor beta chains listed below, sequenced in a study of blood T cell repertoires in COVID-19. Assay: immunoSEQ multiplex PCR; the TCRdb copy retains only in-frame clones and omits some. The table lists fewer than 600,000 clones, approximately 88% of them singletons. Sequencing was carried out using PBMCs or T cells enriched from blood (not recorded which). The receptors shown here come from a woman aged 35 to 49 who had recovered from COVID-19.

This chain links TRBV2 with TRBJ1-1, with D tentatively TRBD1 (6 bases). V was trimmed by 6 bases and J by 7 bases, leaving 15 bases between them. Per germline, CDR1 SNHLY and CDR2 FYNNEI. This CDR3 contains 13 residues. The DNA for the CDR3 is TGTGCCAGCAGGGAGACAGGAGTTGGTGAAGCTTTCTTT. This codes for CASRETGVGEAFF.

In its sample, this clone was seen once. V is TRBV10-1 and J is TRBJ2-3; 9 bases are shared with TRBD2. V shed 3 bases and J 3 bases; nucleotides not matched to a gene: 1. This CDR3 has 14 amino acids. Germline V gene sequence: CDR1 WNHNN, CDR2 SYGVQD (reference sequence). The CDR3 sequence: CASSDTSGTDTQYF. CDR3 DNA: TGCGCCAGCAGTGACACTAGCGGGACAGATACGCAGTATTTT.

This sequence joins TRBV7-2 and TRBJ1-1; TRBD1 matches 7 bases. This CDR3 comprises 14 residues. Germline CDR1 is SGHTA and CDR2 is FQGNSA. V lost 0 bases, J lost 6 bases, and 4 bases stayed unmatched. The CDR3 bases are TGTGCCAGCAGCTTAGCGCTGACAGGGTCTGAAGCTTTCTTT. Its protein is CASSLALTGSEAFF.

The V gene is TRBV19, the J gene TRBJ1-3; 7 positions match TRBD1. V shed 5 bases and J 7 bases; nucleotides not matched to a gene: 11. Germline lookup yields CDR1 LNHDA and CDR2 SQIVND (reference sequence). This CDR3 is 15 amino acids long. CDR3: CASSAYRGLGNTIYF. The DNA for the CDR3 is TGTGCCAGTAGTGCCTACAGGGGACTGGGGAACACCATATATTTT.

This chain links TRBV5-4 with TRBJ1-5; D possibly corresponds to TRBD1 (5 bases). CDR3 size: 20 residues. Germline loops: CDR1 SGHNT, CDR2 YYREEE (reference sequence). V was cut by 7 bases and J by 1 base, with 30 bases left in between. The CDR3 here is CASLYSNREGRRKSNQPQHF. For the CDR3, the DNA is TGTGCCAGCCTCTACAGTAATAGGGAGGGGAGGCGAAAGAGCAATCAGCCCCAGCATTTT.

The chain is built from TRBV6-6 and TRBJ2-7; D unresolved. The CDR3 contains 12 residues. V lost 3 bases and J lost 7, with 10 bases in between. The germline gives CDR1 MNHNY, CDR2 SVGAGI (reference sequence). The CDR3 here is CASSYRGAEQYF. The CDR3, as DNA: TGTGCCAGCAGTTATCGCGGTGCAGAGCAGTACTTC.

The CDR3 loop is CASSHDRSPDTQYF. In nucleotides, the CDR3 is TGTGCCAGCAGCCACGATAGATCCCCGGATACGCAGTATTTT. The chain recombines TRBV11-3 with TRBJ2-3; D is unresolved. CDR1 SGHNT and CDR2 YENEEA come from the germline V gene. CDR3 length: 14 residues. Trimming left V 5 bases short and J 6 bases short, with 15 bases between.

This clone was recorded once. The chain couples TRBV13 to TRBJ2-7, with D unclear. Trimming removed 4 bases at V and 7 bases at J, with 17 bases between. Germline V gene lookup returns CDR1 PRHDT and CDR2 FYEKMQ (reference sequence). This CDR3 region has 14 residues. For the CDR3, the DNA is TGTGCCAGCAGCTCGACTCGTATGCCCGGGGAGCAGTACTTC. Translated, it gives CASSSTRMPGEQYF.

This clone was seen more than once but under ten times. The CDR3 region is CASSRLKLIKMTQYF. Written as DNA, the CDR3 is TGTGCCAGCAGTCGCCTGAAGCTGATCAAGATGACCCAGTACTTC. The chain links TRBV5-6 to TRBJ2-5; no clear D gene. The CDR3 extends over 15 amino acids. V lost 5 bases and J 7 bases, leaving 21 bases between the germline ends. Germline assignment: CDR1 SGHDT and CDR2 YYEEEE.

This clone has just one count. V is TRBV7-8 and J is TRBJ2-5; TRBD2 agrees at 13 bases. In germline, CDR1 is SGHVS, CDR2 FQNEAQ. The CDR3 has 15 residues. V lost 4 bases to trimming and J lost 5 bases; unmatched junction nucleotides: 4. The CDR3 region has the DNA TGTGCCAGCAGCTACGGACTAGCGGGAGTCGAGACCCAGTACTTC. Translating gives CASSYGLAGVETQYF.

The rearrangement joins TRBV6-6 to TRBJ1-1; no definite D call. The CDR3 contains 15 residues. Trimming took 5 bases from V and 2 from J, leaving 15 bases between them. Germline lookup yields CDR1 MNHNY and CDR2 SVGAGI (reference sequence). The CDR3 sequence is CASSPLRGGNTEAFF. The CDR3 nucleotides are TGTGCCAGCAGTCCTTTACGGGGTGGTAACACTGAAGCTTTCTTT.

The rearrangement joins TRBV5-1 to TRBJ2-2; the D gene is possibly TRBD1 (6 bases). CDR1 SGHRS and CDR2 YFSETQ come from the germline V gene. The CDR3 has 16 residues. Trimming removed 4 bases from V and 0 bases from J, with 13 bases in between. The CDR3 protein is CASSRTVLTNTGELFF. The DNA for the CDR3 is TGCGCCAGCAGCAGGACAGTTTTGACGAACACCGGGGAGCTGTTTTTT.

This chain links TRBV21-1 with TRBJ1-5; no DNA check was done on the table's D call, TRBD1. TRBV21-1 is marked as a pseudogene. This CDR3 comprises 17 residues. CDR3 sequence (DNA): TGTGCCAGCAGCAAAGGGAACAGGACAGGGCGCAATCAGCCCCAGCATTTT. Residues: CASSKGNRTGRNQPQHF.

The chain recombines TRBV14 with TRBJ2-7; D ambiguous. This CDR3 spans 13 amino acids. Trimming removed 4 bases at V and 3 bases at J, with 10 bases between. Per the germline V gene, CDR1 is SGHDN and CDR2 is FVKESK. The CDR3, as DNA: TGTGCCAGCAGCCCCACTCCCTACTACGAGCAGTACTTC. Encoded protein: CASSPTPYYEQYF. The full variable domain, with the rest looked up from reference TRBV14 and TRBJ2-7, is EAGVTQFPSHSVIEKGQTVTLRCDPISGHDNLYWYRRVMGKEIKFLLHFVKESKQDESGMPNNRFLAERTGGTYSTLKVQPAELEDSGVYFCASSPTPYYEQYFGPGTRLTVT.

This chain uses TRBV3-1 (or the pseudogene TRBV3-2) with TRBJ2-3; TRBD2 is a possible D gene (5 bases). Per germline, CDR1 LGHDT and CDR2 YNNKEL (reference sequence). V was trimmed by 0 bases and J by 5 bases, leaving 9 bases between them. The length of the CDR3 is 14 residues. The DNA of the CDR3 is TGTGCCAGCAGCCAAGATGCGGGCCAAGATACGCAGTATTTT. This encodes CASSQDAGQDTQYF.

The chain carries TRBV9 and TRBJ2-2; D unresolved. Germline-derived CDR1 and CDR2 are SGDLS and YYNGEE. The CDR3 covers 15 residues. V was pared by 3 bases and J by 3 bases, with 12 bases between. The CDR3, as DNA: TGTGCCAGCAGCGGGGCGTTAGGCGACACCGGGGAGCTGTTTTTT. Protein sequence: CASSGALGDTGELFF. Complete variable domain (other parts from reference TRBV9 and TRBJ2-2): DSGVTQTPKHLITATGQRVTLRCSPRSGDLSVYWYQQSLDQGLQFLIQYYNGEERAKGNILERFSAQQFPDLHSELNLSSLELGDSALYFCASSGALGDTGELFFGEGSRLTVL.

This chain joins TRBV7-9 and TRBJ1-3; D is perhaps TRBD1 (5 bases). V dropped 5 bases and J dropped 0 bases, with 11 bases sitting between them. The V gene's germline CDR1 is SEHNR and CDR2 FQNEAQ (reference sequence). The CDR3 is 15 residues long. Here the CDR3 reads CASSPRGGSGNTIYF. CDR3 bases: TGTGCCAGCAGCCCGCGGGGCGGCTCTGGAAACACCATATATTTT.

The CDR3 is CASSFMTSGSGEETQYF. CDR3 in DNA: TGCGCCAGCAGCTTCATGACTAGCGGGAGTGGGGAAGAGACCCAGTACTTC. The chain recombines TRBV5-1 with TRBJ2-5; 12 bases map to TRBD2. Germline assignment: CDR1 SGHRS and CDR2 YFSETQ. With V trimmed by 2 bases and J by 3 bases, 8 bases remained unmatched. This CDR3 comprises 17 residues.

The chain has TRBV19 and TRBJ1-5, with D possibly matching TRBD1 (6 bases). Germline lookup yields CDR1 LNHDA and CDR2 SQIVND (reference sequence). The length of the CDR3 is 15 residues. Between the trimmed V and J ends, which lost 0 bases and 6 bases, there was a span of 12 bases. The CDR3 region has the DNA TGTGCCAGTAGTATAGAGGCCAGGGGCCTTCAGCCCCAGCATTTT. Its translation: CASSIEARGLQPQHF.

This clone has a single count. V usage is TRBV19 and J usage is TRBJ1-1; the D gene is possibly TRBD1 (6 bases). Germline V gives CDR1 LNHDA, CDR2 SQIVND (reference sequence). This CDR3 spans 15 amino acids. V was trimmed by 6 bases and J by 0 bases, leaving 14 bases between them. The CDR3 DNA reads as TGTGCCAGTAGCCCCTTCAGGGGAATGAACACTGAAGCTTTCTTT. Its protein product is CASSPFRGMNTEAFF.

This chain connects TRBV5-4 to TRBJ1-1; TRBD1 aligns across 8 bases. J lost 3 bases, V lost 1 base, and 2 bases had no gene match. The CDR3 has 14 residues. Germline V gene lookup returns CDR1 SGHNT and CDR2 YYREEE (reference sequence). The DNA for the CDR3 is TGTGCCAGCAGCTTGAGACAGGGGTACACTGAAGCTTTCTTT. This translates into CASSLRQGYTEAFF.

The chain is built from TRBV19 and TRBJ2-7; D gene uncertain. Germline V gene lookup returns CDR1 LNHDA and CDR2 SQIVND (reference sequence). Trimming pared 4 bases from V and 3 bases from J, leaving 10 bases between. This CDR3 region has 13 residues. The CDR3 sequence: CASSSYLRYEQYF. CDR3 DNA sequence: TGTGCCAGTAGTAGCTACTTGCGCTACGAGCAGTACTTC.

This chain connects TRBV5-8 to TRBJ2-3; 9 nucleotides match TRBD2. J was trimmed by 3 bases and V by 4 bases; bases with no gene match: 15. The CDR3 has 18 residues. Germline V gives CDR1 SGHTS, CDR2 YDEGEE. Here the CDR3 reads CASSLWLASGIQTDTQYF. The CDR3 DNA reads TGTGCCAGCAGCCTCTGGCTGGCTAGCGGGATCCAGACAGATACGCAGTATTTT.

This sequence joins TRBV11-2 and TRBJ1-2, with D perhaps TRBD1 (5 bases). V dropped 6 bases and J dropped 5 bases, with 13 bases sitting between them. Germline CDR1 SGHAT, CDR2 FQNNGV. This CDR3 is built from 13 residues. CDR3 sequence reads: CASRGMGGYGYTF. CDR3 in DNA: TGTGCCAGCAGGGGGATGGGGGGTTATGGCTACACCTTC.

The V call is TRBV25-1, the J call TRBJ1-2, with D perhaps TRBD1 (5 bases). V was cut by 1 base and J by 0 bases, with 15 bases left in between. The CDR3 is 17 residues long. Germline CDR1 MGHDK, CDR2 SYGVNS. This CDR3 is CASSEFASGLSNYGYTF. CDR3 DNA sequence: TGTGCCAGCAGTGAATTCGCGTCAGGGCTCTCTAACTATGGCTACACCTTC.

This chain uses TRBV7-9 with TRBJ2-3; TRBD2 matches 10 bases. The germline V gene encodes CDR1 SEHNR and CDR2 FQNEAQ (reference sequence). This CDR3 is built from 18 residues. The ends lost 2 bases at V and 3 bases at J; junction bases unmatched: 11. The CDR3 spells CASSLLLAGLLLTDTQYF. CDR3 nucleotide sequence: TGTGCCAGCAGCTTATTACTAGCGGGACTTTTACTGACAGATACGCAGTATTTT.

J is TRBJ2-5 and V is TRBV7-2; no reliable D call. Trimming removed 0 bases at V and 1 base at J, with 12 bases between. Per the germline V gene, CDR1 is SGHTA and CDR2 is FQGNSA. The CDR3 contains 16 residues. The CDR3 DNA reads TGTGCCAGCAGCTTAGCAACCACAATATCCCAAGAGACCCAGTACTTC. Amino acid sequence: CASSLATTISQETQYF. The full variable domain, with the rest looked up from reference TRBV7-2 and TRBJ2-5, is GAGVSQSPSNKVTEKGKDVELRCDPISGHTALYWYRQSLGQGLEFLIYFQGNSAPDKSGLPSDRFSAERTGGSVSTLTIQRTQQEDSAVYLCASSLATTISQETQYFGPGTRLLVL.